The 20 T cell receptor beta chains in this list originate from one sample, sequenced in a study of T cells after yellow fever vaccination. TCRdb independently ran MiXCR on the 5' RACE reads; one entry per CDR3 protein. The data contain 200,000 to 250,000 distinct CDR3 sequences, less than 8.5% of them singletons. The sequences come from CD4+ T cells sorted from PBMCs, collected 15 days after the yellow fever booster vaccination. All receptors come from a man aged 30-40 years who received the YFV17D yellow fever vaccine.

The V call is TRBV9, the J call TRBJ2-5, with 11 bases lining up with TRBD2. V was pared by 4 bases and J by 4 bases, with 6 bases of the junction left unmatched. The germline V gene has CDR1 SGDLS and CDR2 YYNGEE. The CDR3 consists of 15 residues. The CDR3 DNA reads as TGTGCCAGCAGCCCACGGACTAGCGGGTCAGAGACCCAGTACTTC. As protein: CASSPRTSGSETQYF.

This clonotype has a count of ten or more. The chain's CDR3 is CSVEAAGVETQYF. DNA of the CDR3: TGCAGCGTTGAAGCGGCGGGAGTGGAGACCCAGTACTTC. The rearrangement joins TRBV29-1 to TRBJ2-5; 7 nucleotides line up with TRBD2. The CDR3 runs 13 residues. The germline V gene encodes CDR1 SQVTM and CDR2 ANQGSEA. V shed 1 base, J shed 5 bases, and the junction held 4 bases outside the gene matches.

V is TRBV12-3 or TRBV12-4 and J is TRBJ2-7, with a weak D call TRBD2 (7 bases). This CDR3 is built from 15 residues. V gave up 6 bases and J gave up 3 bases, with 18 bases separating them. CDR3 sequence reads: CASSPSGEGYYEQYF. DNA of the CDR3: TGTGCCAGCAGCCCATCAGGGGAGGGCTACTACGAGCAGTACTTC.

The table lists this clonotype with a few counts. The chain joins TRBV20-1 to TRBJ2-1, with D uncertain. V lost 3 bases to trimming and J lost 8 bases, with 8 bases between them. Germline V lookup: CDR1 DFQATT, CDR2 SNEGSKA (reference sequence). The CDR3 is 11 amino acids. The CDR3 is CSASSRDEQFF. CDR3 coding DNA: TGCAGTGCTAGCTCCAGAGATGAGCAGTTCTTC.

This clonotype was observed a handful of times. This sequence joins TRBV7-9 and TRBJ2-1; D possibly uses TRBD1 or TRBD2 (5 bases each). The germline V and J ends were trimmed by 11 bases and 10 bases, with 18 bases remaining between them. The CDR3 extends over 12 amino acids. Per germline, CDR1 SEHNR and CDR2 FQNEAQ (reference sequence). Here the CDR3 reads CALEGIPREQFF. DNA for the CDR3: TGTGCCCTAGAGGGGATCCCACGCGAGCAGTTCTTC.

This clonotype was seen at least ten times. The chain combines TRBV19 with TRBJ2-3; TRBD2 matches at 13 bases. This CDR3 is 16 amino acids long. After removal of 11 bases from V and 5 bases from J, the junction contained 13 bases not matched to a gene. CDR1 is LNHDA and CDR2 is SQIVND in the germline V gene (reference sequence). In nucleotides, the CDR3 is TGTGCCGCCGGGGCGACTAGCGGGAGGTTGAGAGATACGCAGTATTTT. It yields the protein CAAGATSGRLRDTQYF.

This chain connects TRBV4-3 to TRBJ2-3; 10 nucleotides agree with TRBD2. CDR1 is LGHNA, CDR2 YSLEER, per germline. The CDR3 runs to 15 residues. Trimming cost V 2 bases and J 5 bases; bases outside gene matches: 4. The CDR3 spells CASSQKSSGGDTQYF. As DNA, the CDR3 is TGCGCCAGCAGCCAAAAGTCTAGCGGGGGAGATACGCAGTATTTT.

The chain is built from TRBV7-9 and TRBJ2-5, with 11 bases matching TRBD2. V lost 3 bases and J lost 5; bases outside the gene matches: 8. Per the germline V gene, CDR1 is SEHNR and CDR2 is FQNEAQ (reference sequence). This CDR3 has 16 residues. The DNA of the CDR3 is TGTGCCAGCAGCTTGACTAGCGGGGCGATTGGGGAGACCCAGTACTTC. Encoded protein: CASSLTSGAIGETQYF.

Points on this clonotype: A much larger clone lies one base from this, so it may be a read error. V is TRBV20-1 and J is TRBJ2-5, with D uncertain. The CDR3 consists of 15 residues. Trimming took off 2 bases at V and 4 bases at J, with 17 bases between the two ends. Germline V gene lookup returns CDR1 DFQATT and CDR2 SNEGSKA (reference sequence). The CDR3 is CSARRTSGILETQYF. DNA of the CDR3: TGCAGTGCTAGACGGACGTCTGGAATACTAGAGACCCAGTACTTC.

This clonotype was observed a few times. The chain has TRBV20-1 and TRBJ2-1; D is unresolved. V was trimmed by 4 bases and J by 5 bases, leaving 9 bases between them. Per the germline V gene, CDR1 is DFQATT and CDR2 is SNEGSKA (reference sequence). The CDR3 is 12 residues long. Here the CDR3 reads CSATRPDNEQFF. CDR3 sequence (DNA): TGCAGTGCTACCAGACCAGACAATGAGCAGTTCTTC.

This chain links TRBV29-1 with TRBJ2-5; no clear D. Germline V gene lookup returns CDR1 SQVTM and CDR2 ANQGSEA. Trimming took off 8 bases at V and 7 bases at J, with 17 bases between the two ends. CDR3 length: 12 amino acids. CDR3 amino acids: CSPRTAKGTQYF. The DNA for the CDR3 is TGCAGCCCCCGAACGGCCAAGGGGACCCAGTACTTC.

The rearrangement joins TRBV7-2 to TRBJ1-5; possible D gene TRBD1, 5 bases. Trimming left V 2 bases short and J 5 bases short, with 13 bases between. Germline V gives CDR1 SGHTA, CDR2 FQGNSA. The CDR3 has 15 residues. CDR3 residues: CASSLNLGVDQPQHF. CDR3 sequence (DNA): TGTGCCAGCAGCTTAAATTTAGGGGTGGATCAGCCCCAGCATTTT.

The CDR3 here is CASSLARSSYNEQFF. The CDR3 DNA sequence: TGCGCCAGCAGCTTGGCCAGGTCATCTTACAATGAGCAGTTCTTC. This sequence joins TRBV5-1 and TRBJ2-1; D is unclear. V lost 0 bases to trimming and J lost 4 bases, with 11 bases between them. This CDR3 comprises 15 residues. In germline, CDR1 is SGHRS, CDR2 YFSETQ.

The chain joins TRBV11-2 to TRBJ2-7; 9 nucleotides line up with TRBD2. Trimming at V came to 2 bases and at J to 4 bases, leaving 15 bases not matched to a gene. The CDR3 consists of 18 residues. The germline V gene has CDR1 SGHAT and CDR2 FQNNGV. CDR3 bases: TGTGCCAGCAGCTTATTTCTTGATAGCGGGAGAGGATTATACGAGCAGTACTTC. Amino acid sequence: CASSLFLDSGRGLYEQYF.

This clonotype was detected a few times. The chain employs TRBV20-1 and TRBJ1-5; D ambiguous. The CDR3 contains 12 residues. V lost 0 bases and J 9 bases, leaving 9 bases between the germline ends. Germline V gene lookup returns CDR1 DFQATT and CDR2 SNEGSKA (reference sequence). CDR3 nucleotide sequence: TGCAGTGCTAGAGATCCGAGTGGGCCCCAGCATTTT. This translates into CSARDPSGPQHF.

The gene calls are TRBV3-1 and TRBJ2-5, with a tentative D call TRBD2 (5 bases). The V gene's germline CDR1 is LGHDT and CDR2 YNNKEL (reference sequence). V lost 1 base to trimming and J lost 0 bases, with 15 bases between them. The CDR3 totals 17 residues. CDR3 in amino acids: CASSQVAKDFNQETQYF. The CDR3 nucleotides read TGTGCCAGCAGCCAAGTCGCTAAGGACTTTAACCAAGAGACCCAGTACTTC.

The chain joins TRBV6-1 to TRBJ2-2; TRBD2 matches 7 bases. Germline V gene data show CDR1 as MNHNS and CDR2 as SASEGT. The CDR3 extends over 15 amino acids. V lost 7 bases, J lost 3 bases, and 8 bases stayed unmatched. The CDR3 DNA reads TGTGCCAGCAAACACCGGGACTACCACACCGGGGAGCTGTTTTTT. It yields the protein CASKHRDYHTGELFF.

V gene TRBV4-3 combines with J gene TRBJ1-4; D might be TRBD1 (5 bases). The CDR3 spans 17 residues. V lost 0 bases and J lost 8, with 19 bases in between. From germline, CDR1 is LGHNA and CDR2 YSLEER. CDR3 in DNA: TGCGCCAGCAGCCAAGAATACGTCAGGGTCGGGCGAGAAAAACTGTTTTTT. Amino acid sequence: CASSQEYVRVGREKLFF.

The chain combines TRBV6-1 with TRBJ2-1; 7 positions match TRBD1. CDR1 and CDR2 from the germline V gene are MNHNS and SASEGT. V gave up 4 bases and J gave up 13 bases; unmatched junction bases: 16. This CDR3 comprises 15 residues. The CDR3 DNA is TGTGCCAGCAGTGTTAGGGACAGCAAAGGGAACATACAGTTCTTC. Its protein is CASSVRDSKGNIQFF.

CDR3 protein: CASSRTSGLLEETQYF. The CDR3 DNA follows: TGTGCCAGCAGCCGGACTAGCGGGCTCCTAGAAGAGACCCAGTACTTC. V usage is TRBV7-2 and J usage is TRBJ2-5; TRBD2 aligns across 11 bases. Per the germline V gene, CDR1 is SGHTA and CDR2 is FQGNSA. The CDR3 runs to 16 residues. The junction had 8 bases not matched to a gene; V was cut back by 5 bases and J by 3 bases. The whole variable domain, remainder taken from reference TRBV7-2 and TRBJ2-5, is GAGVSQSPSNKVTEKGKDVELRCDPISGHTALYWYRQSLGQGLEFLIYFQGNSAPDKSGLPSDRFSAERTGGSVSTLTIQRTQQEDSAVYLCASSRTSGLLEETQYFGPGTRLLVL.